This entry lists 22 T cell receptor beta chains sequenced from one sample in a study of T cells after yellow fever vaccination. TCRdb used MiXCR to reprocess the 5' RACE reads, holding one entry per CDR3 protein. In the table there are 510,000 or so distinct CDR3 sequences, roughly 21% of which are singletons. The sequences come from PBMCs, collected 15 days after the yellow fever booster vaccination. The receptors shown here come from a man aged 25-45 years who received the YFV17D yellow fever vaccine.

The chain uses TRBV7-9 and TRBJ2-3, with D tentatively TRBD2 (5 bases). The V end was cut by 5 bases, the J end by 6 bases, with 24 bases between. Per the germline V gene, CDR1 is SEHNR and CDR2 is FQNEAQ (reference sequence). The CDR3 is 17 amino acids. The CDR3 region has the DNA TGTGCCAGCAGCCAAGCGGTCAGATTGATGGAAGGCGATACGCAGTATTTT. Translated: CASSQAVRLMEGDTQYF.

The rearrangement joins TRBV6-2 or TRBV6-3 to TRBJ2-6; D is possibly TRBD1 (6 bases). Germline V CDR1 and CDR2: MNHEY, SVGEGT. Trimming removed 8 bases from V and 0 bases from J, with 20 bases in between. The CDR3 covers 18 residues. CDR3 sequence (DNA): TGTGCCAGCGGTCCGCCGGGACATCCCAACTCTGGGGCCAACGTCCTGACTTTC. Its protein is CASGPPGHPNSGANVLTF.

The rearrangement links TRBV27 to TRBJ2-3; 9 positions agree with TRBD1. Germline-derived CDR1 and CDR2 are MNHEY and SMNVEV (reference sequence). The CDR3 covers 14 residues. The junction had 8 bases not matched to a gene; V was cut back by 5 bases and J by 8 bases. CDR3 in amino acids: CASSHRDREFTQYF. The CDR3 DNA follows: TGTGCCAGCAGTCACCGGGACAGGGAATTTACGCAGTATTTT.

This clonotype has at least ten counts. The rearrangement uses TRBV27 and TRBJ1-4, with TRBD1 identical over 7 bases. The DNA end favors TRBJ2-2, so the J call may be wrong. This CDR3 region has 16 residues. The germline V gene encodes CDR1 MNHEY and CDR2 SMNVEV (reference sequence). CDR3: CASSSQFSTGRKELFF. CDR3 DNA sequence: TGTGCCAGCAGTTCCCAATTCTCGACAGGGCGTAAGGAGCTGTTTTTT.

The sample holds a few counts of this clonotype. The chain has TRBV7-2 and TRBJ2-1, with TRBD1 as a possible D gene (7 bases). V was pared by 4 bases and J by 1 base, with 14 bases between. Per germline, CDR1 SGHTA and CDR2 FQGNSA. CDR3 length equals 16 residues. The CDR3 spells CASSSQGGASYNEQFF. Written as DNA, the CDR3 is TGTGCCAGCAGCTCCCAGGGGGGCGCTTCCTACAATGAGCAGTTCTTC.

This clonotype was observed a few times. The J gene is TRBJ1-1, the V gene TRBV29-1, with 8 bases fitting TRBD1. The germline CDR1 and CDR2 sequences are SQVTM and ANQGSEA. The CDR3 has 13 residues. V gave up 6 bases and J gave up 0 bases; unmatched junction bases: 3. CDR3 sequence (DNA): TGCAGCGTAAAGGACAGGGTGAACACTGAAGCTTTCTTT. Protein: CSVKDRVNTEAFF.

The chain couples TRBV25-1 to TRBJ1-1; D is perhaps TRBD1 (5 bases). Germline CDR1 MGHDK, CDR2 SYGVNS. The CDR3 length is 15 residues. Trimming took off 4 bases at V and 1 base at J, with 13 bases between the two ends. The CDR3 loop is CASSGWGRANTEAFF. CDR3 sequence (DNA): TGTGCCAGCAGTGGCTGGGGCAGGGCGAACACTGAAGCTTTCTTT.

J is TRBJ2-7 and V is TRBV10-3, with D possibly TRBD2 on 6 matching bases. Germline values: CDR1 ENHRY, CDR2 SYGVKD. This CDR3 spans 17 amino acids. The V and J ends lost 2 bases and 6 bases respectively, with 23 bases between them. As DNA, the CDR3 is TGTGCCATCAGTGAGCCCCGCGCCGGGAGTGCAGGGAGCGAGCAGTACTTC. Translating gives CAISEPRAGSAGSEQYF.

This clonotype was counted a few times. V usage is TRBV12-3 or TRBV12-4 and J usage is TRBJ2-1, with TRBD2 as a possible D gene (6 bases). Trimming removed 2 bases from V and 8 bases from J, with 13 bases in between. This CDR3 spans 14 amino acids. CDR3 protein: CASSLRGGVDEQFF. DNA of the CDR3: TGTGCCAGCAGTTTACGGGGCGGGGTAGATGAGCAGTTCTTC.

This clonotype turned up a few times. The V call is TRBV28, the J call TRBJ1-2, with TRBD1 matching over 7 bases. Losses at the gene ends were 6 bases for V and 0 bases for J; bases not matched to a gene: 10. This CDR3 is 16 amino acids long. Germline V CDR1 and CDR2: MDHEN, SYDVKM. The CDR3 is CASSPGGIAPNYGYTF. As DNA, the CDR3 is TGTGCCAGCAGCCCAGGGGGGATTGCGCCTAACTATGGCTACACCTTC.

The sample holds a few counts of this clonotype. V and J are TRBV7-2 and TRBJ2-5; TRBD1 matches 9 bases. Per the germline V gene, CDR1 is SGHTA and CDR2 is FQGNSA. There are 14 residues in the CDR3. The junction had 10 bases not matched to a gene; V was cut back by 5 bases and J by 9 bases. CDR3 in amino acids: CASSTSGQGIAQYF. The CDR3 DNA is TGTGCCAGCAGCACCTCGGGACAGGGCATCGCCCAGTACTTC.

This clonotype was recorded a few times. The V gene is TRBV28, the J gene TRBJ2-7, with D uncertain. The CDR3 has 12 amino acids. CDR1 is MDHEN and CDR2 is SYDVKM in the germline V gene. Trimming left V 3 bases short and J 5 bases short, with 8 bases between. The CDR3 coding sequence is TGTGCCAGCAGTTTTATGACGGACGAGCAGTACTTC. This codes for CASSFMTDEQYF.

The gene calls are TRBV20-1 and TRBJ1-2; possible D gene TRBD1, 5 bases. Germline assignment: CDR1 DFQATT and CDR2 SNEGSKA (reference sequence). The CDR3 covers 13 residues. Trimming cost V 0 bases and J 4 bases, with 9 bases left between them. The CDR3 DNA follows: TGCAGTGCTAGAGATCGGGGGACCTATGGCTACACCTTC. Translating it yields CSARDRGTYGYTF.

This clonotype was seen a handful of times. The chain joins TRBV7-8 to TRBJ1-6; perhaps TRBD1 as D (6 bases). Trimming removed 7 bases from V and 9 bases from J, with 16 bases in between. There are 14 residues in the CDR3. The germline V gene has CDR1 SGHVS and CDR2 FQNEAQ. The CDR3 nucleotides read TGTGCCAGCACCGGAGACAGGTCGCCTTCACCCCTCCACTTT. It specifies CASTGDRSPSPLHF.

This clonotype occurred a few times. The chain carries TRBV5-1 and TRBJ2-2, with TRBD2 matching over 13 bases. The CDR3 consists of 17 residues. Trimming cost V 3 bases and J 6 bases; bases outside gene matches: 8. Germline CDR1 reads SGHRS; CDR2 reads YFSETQ. CDR3 sequence: CASSSGPGLAGPGELFF. CDR3 DNA: TGCGCCAGCAGCTCCGGCCCGGGACTAGCGGGGCCCGGGGAGCTGTTTTTT.

This clonotype was observed a few times. The rearrangement links TRBV5-8 to TRBJ2-3; D not resolved. V dropped 0 bases and J dropped 0 bases, with 11 bases sitting between them. The length of the CDR3 is 16 residues. Germline CDR1 reads SGHTS; CDR2 reads YDEGEE. This chain's CDR3 is CASSLVLSSSTDTQYF. CDR3 DNA: TGTGCCAGCAGCTTGGTCCTATCTTCTAGCACAGATACGCAGTATTTT.

V and J are TRBV7-2 and TRBJ2-3; D not resolved. The ends were cut back, 3 bases at V and 5 bases at J, with 12 bases in the middle. The CDR3 runs 14 residues. Germline V CDR1 and CDR2: SGHTA, FQGNSA. CDR3 loop: CASSLSRRGDTQYF. The CDR3 DNA reads TGTGCCAGCAGCTTGTCTCGACGAGGAGATACGCAGTATTTT. Variable domain in full (rest from reference TRBV7-2 and TRBJ2-3): GAGVSQSPSNKVTEKGKDVELRCDPISGHTALYWYRQSLGQGLEFLIYFQGNSAPDKSGLPSDRFSAERTGGSVSTLTIQRTQQEDSAVYLCASSLSRRGDTQYFGPGTRLTVL.

As regards this clonotype: At one end the junction does not follow the germline gene, possibly because of a read error. The gene calls are TRBV7-2 and TRBJ1-4; a possible D gene is TRBD1 (5 bases). The germline gives CDR1 SGHTA, CDR2 FQGNSA. The CDR3 covers 13 residues. CDR3 in DNA: TGTGCCAGCAGCTTAGGACGGGACGGGACGAAGCGTTTT. Translation gives CASSLGRDGTKRF.

This rearrangement joins TRBV6-1 to TRBJ2-3; D is possibly TRBD2 (5 bases). This CDR3 comprises 15 residues. V was clipped by 6 bases and J by 1 base, with 14 bases between them. CDR1 and CDR2 (germline): MNHNS, SASEGT. For the CDR3, the DNA is TGTGCCAGCAGACGCTTAACCGGGGGCACAGATACGCAGTATTTT. Translating it yields CASRRLTGGTDTQYF.

This clonotype turned up a few times. The gene calls are TRBV15 and TRBJ2-2; D may match TRBD1 or TRBD2 (5 bases each). Deletions cut 3 bases from V and 6 bases from J, with 14 bases between. CDR1 is LNHNV, CDR2 YYDKDF, per germline (reference sequence). CDR3 length: 15 residues. The CDR3 reads CATSRSPGRPGELFF. The DNA of the CDR3 is TGTGCCACCAGCAGGTCTCCGGGACGGCCCGGGGAGCTGTTTTTT.

This rearrangement joins TRBV6-1 to TRBJ1-4, with 8 bases matching TRBD1. Germline V gives CDR1 MNHNS, CDR2 SASEGT. V trimming: 6 bases; J trimming: 7 bases; junction bases outside the gene matches: 7. This CDR3 spans 14 amino acids. For the CDR3, the DNA is TGTGCCAGCAGCCACGGGACAGGCGGTGAAAAACTGTTTTTT. This encodes CASSHGTGGEKLFF.

The sample holds many counts of this clonotype. The chain employs TRBV28 and TRBJ2-1, with TRBD2 matching 13 bases. This CDR3 has 16 amino acids. Germline values: CDR1 MDHEN, CDR2 SYDVKM. J was trimmed by 8 bases and V by 6 bases; bases with no gene match: 10. CDR3 residues: CASSFSGLAGEYEQFF. The CDR3 region has the DNA TGTGCCAGCAGCTTCTCAGGACTAGCGGGAGAATATGAGCAGTTCTTC.